This T cell receptor beta chain is drawn from a study of long-term antiretroviral therapy in people with HIV. Whole-study findings and limits: Clones showing expansion before ART dominated the repertoire at all time points.

The assay used was immunoSEQ (version v3.0), run at survey level. The method was immunoSEQ multiplex PCR; TCRdb's version includes in-frame clones alone and lacks a portion of them. The sample contains 20,000 to 25,000 clones, roughly 88% of which appear only once. Turning to this clone: Its antigen is undetermined.

CDR3 length: 15 residues. The V gene's germline CDR1 is SEHNR and CDR2 FQNEAQ (reference sequence). The V end lost 1 base, the J end lost 0 bases, and 7 bases lay between the germline ends. This TCR was sampled from a woman between 40 and 55 years old with HIV. Specimen: unsorted PBMCs, collected 1.2 years after starting antiretroviral therapy. J is TRBJ2-1 and V is TRBV7-9; D perhaps matches TRBD1 (6 bases). The CDR3 spells CASSLGDNSYNEQFF. The DNA for the CDR3 is TGTGCCAGCAGCTTAGGGGACAACTCCTACAATGAGCAGTTCTTC. Full variable domain (remainder filled in from reference TRBV7-9 and TRBJ2-1): DTGVSQNPRHKITKRGQNVTFRCDPISEHNRLYWYRQTLGQGPEFLTYFQNEAQLEKSRLLSDRFSAERPKGSFSTLEIQRTEQGDSAMYLCASSLGDNSYNEQFFGPGTRLTVL.